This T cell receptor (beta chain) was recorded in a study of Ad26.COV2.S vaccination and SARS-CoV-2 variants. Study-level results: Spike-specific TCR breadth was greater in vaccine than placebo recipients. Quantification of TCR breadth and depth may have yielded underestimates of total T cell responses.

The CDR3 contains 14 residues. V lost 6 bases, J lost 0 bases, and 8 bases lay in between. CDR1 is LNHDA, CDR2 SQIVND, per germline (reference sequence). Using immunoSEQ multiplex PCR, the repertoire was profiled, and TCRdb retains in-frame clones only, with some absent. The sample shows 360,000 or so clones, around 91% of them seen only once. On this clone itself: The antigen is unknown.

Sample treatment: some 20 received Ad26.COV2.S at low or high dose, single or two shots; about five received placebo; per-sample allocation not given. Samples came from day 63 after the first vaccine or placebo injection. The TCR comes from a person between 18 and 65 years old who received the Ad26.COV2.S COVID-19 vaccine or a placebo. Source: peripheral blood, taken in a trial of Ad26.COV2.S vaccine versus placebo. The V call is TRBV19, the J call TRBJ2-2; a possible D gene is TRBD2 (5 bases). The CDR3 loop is CASRSGTNTGELFF. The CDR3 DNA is TGTGCCAGTAGGAGCGGAACGAACACCGGGGAGCTGTTTTTT.